This T cell receptor (beta chain) was documented in a study of cytomegalovirus exposure and HLA in healthy donors. As for this clone: Its target is not known.

PCR involved 60 Vbeta and 13 Jbeta primers. Some clones are missing from TCRdb's copy, which holds only in-frame ones; the method was immunoSEQ multiplex PCR. The table lists approximately 200,000 clones, about 80% of them singletons. General study findings and limits: It was taken for granted in presence/absence analyses that sequencing depth across donors was roughly uniform. It was approximately 150 TCR beta chains that were listed as cytomegalovirus-associated. Further analysis was carried out later, and it showed several of the most significant clusters appearing linked to common viral pathogens.

Germline CDR1 is SQVTM and CDR2 is ANQGSEA. With 6 bases removed from V and 13 bases from J, the gap between germline ends came to 21 bases. The CDR3 contains 13 residues. This clonotype originated in a woman aged 18-29 years in good health and CMV-seropositive. Material for sequencing was PBMCs. This chain joins TRBV29-1 and TRBJ1-4, with D perhaps TRBD1 (6 bases). CDR3 DNA: TGCAGCGTAGGGGACATTGGATTGATTGGACTGTTTTTT. This gives the protein CSVGDIGLIGLFF. The entire variable domain, with the rest obtained from reference TRBV29-1 and TRBJ1-4, is as follows: SAVISQKPSRDICQRGTSLTIQCQVDSQVTMMFWYRQQPGQSLTLIATANQGSEATYESGFVIDKFPISRPNLTFSTLTVSNMSPEDSSIYLCSVGDIGLIGLFFGSGTQLSVL.